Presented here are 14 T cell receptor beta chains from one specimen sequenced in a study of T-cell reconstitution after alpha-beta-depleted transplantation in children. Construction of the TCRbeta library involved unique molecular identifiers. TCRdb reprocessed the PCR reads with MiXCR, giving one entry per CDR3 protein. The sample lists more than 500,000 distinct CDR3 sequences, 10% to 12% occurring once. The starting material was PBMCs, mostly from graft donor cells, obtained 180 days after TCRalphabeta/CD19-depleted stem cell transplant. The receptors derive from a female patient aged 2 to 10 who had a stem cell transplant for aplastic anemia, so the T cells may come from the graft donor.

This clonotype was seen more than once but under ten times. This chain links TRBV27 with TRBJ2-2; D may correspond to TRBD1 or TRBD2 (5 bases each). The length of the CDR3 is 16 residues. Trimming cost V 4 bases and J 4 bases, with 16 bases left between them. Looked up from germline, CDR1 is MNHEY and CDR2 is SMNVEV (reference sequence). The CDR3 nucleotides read TGTGCCAGCAGTTGGACGACCGGGGCATCCACCGGGGAGCTGTTTTTT. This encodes CASSWTTGASTGELFF.

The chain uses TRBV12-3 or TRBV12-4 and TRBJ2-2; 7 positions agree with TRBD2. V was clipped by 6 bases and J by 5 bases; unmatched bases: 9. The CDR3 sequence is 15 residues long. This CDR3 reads CASSPASGPTGELFF. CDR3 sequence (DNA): TGTGCCAGCAGCCCGGCTAGCGGACCTACCGGGGAGCTGTTTTTT.

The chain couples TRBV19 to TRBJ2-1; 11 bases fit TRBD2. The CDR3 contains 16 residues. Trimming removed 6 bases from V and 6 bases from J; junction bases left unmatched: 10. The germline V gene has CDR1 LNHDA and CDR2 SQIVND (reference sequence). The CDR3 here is CASRKSLAGDRNEQFF. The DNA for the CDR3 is TGTGCCAGTAGGAAATCACTAGCGGGAGATCGCAATGAGCAGTTCTTC.

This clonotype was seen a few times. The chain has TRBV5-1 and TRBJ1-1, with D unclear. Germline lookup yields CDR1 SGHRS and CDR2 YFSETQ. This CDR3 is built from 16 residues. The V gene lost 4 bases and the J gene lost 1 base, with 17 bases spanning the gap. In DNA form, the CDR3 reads TGCGCCAGCAGCCCGGATGCCGGGCTGCGGAACACTGAAGCTTTCTTT. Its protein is CASSPDAGLRNTEAFF.

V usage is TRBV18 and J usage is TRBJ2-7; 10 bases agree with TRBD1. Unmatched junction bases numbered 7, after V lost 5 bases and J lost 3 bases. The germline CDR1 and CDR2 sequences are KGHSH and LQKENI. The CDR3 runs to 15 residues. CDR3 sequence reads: CASSFERDRGYEQYF. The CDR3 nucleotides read TGTGCCAGCTCATTTGAGAGGGACAGGGGCTACGAGCAGTACTTC.

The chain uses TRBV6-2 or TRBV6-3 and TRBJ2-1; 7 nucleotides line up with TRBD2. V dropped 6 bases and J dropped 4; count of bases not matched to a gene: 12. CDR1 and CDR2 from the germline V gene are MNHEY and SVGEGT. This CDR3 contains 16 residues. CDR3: CASRGGSDPQYNEQFF. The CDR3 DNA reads TGTGCCAGCAGGGGCGGGAGCGATCCTCAATACAATGAGCAGTTCTTC.

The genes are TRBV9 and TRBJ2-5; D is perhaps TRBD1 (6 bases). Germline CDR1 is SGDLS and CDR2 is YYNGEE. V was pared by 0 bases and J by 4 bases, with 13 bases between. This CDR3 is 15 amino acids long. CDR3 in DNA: TGTGCCAGCAGCGTAGGGGACACCTCCGGAGAGACCCAGTACTTC. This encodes CASSVGDTSGETQYF.

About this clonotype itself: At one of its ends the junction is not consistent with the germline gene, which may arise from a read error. The chain's CDR3 is CASSLADRTENLFF. CDR3 sequence (DNA): TGCGCCAGCAGCTTGGCGGACAGAACTGAAAACCTGTTTTTT. This chain links TRBV5-1 with TRBJ1-4; weak D call: TRBD1 (6 bases). The CDR3 runs 14 residues. The germline CDR1 and CDR2 sequences are SGHRS and YFSETQ.

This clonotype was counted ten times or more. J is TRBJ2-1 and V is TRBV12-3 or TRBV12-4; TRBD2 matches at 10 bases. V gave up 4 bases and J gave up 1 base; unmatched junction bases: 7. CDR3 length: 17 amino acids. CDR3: CASSSLAGVGSYNEQFF. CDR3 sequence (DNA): TGTGCCAGCAGTTCTCTAGCGGGAGTGGGGTCCTACAATGAGCAGTTCTTC.

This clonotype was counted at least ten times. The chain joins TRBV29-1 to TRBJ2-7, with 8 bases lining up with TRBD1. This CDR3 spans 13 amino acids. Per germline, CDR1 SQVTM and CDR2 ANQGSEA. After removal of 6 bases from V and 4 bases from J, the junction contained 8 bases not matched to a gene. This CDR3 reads CSVPGTGGYEQYF. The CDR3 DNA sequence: TGCAGCGTGCCCGGGACAGGCGGGTACGAGCAGTACTTC.

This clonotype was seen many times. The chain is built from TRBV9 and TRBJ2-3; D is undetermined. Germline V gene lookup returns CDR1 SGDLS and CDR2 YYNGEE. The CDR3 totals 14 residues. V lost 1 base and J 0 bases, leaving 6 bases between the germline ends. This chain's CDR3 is CASSVTGSTDTQYF. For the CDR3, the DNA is TGTGCCAGCAGCGTAACCGGGAGCACAGATACGCAGTATTTT.

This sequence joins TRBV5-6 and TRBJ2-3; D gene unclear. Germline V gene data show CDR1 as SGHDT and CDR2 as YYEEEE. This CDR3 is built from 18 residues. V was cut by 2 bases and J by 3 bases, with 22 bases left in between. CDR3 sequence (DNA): TGTGCCAGCAGCTTAGTAGTTTCGTGGCGCCGCCCAACAGATACGCAGTATTTT. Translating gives CASSLVVSWRRPTDTQYF.

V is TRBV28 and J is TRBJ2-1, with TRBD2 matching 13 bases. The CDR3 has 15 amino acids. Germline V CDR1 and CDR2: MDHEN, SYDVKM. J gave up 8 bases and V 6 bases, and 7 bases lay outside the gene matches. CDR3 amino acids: CASSQPTSGRHEQFF. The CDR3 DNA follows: TGTGCCAGCAGCCAACCGACTAGCGGGAGGCATGAGCAGTTCTTC.

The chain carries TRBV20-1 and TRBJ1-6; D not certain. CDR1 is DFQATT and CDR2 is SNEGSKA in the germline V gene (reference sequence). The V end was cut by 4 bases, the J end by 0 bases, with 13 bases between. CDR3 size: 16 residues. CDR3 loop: CSATADHSSYNSPLHF. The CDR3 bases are TGCAGTGCTACAGCCGACCATAGCTCCTATAATTCACCCCTCCACTTT.